The rows below give T cell receptor beta chains drawn from one sample of a study of T cells in localized non-small cell lung cancer. Assay: immunoSEQ multiplex PCR; the TCRdb copy retains only in-frame clones and omits some. The sample shows about 70,000 clones, roughly nine tenths of them seen only once. Specimen: peripheral blood, collected before any cancer treatment. These TCRs come from a male donor aged 60 or older with stage III squamous cell lung carcinoma. The CDR3 runs from the conserved cysteine through the conserved F or W. D genes are given only for firm matches. Some rows have no size entry. The others give once, few or many, or a class for an expanded clone.

>TRBV19|NA|TRBJ1-2|NA
TGTGCCAGTAGTCAGACAGACTATGGCTACACCTTC
CASSQTDYGYTF
>TRBV6-6|NA|TRBJ2-7|NA
TGTGCCAGCAGTTACTCGGGAGAGCAGTACTTC
CASSYSGEQYF
>TRBV6-1|NA|TRBJ1-5|once
TGTGCCAGCAGGGAACGGGGGGACCATCAGCCCCAGCATTTT
CASRERGDHQPQHF
>TRBV19|NA|TRBJ1-5|NA
TGTGCCAGTAGTATCGCCGTTTGGGGGCCCCAGCATTTT
CASSIAVWGPQHF
>TRBV5-1|TRBD1|TRBJ2-7|NA
TGCGCCAGCAGCCTAGACAGGGAAGTCCACGAGCAGTACTTC
CASSLDREVHEQYF
>TRBV19|TRBD2|TRBJ2-5|NA
TGTGCCAGTAGTTTCATGACTAGCGGGGGCCAAGAGACCCAGTACTTC
CASSFMTSGGQETQYF
>TRBV12-5|TRBD1|TRBJ2-7|NA
TGTGCTAGTGGGGGCACGGGGACAGGCCACGAGCAGTACTTC
CASGGTGTGHEQYF
>TRBV7-2|NA|TRBJ2-4|NA
TGTGCCAGCAGACAGGCGGAGGGTTCTAGCACAGCCAAAAACATTCAGTACTTC
CASRQAEGSSTAKNIQYF
>TRBV29-1|NA|TRBJ2-1|once
TGCAGCGTTGTACAGGGCAGCTACAATGAGCAGTTCTTC
CSVVQGSYNEQFF
>TRBV18|NA|TRBJ2-2|NA
TGTGCCAGCTCACCGAATCAGAACACCGGGGAGCTGTTTTTT
CASSPNQNTGELFF
>TRBV7-8|TRBD1|TRBJ2-5|NA
TGTGCCAGCAGCTTAGGAGGACAGGGGGAGACCCAGTACTTC
CASSLGGQGETQYF
>TRBV5-6|NA|TRBJ1-6|once
TGTGCCAGCAGCCTCTTAACAGGGCCGGGGGGGGCCCTCCACTTT
CASSLLTGPGGALHF
>TRBV7-8|NA|TRBJ2-1|NA
TGTGCCAGCAGCCCTCGCACCGCCTCCTACAATGAGCAGTTCTTC
CASSPRTASYNEQFF
>TRBV10-2|NA|TRBJ1-5|NA
TGCGCCAGCAGTGATATGATGGGTAGCAATCAGCCCCAGCATTTT
CASSDMMGSNQPQHF
>TRBV9|NA|TRBJ1-6|NA
TGTGCCAGCAGCATTTCGACAGGAGCTAATTCACCCCTCCACTTT
CASSISTGANSPLHF
>TRBV29-1|NA|TRBJ1-2|NA
TGCAGCGTTGAAGTCGACAACCGGGACCGCTACTATGGCTACACCTTC
CSVEVDNRDRYYGYTF
>TRBV18|NA|TRBJ1-4|NA
TGTGCCAGCTCACCATACGGACAGTCAAATGAAAAACTGTTTTTT
CASSPYGQSNEKLFF
>TRBV5-4|NA|TRBJ2-5|NA
TGTGCCAGCAGTCTCGACAGGACGGAGACCCAGTACTTC
CASSLDRTETQYF
>TRBV5-4|TRBD1|TRBJ1-2|NA
TGTGCCAGCAGCTTGGTCGGGACAGGGGGAGGCTACACCTTC
CASSLVGTGGGYTF
>TRBV6-5|NA|TRBJ1-6|NA
TGTGCCAGCAGTTACGTCCCGAATTCACCCCTCCACTTT
CASSYVPNSPLHF
>TRBV5-8|NA|TRBJ2-7|NA
TGTGCCAGCAGCCTCCTCCCCTTATCCTACGAGCAGTACTTC
CASSLLPLSYEQYF
>TRBV6-4|TRBD1|TRBJ2-1|NA
TGTGCCAGCAGTGAACAAGGGACAGAGTACAATGAGCAGTTCTTC
CASSEQGTEYNEQFF
>TRBV2|NA|TRBJ2-6|NA
TGTGCCAGCAGTCACGAGACCTCAGGGAGAGGGACCAACGTCCTGACTTTC
CASSHETSGRGTNVLTF
>TRBV6-1|NA|TRBJ1-2|NA
TGTGCCAGCAGTGAAGGTACAGCCTATGGCTACACCTTC
CASSEGTAYGYTF
>TRBV25-1|NA|TRBJ2-1|NA
TGTGCCAGCAGTGGGGGGCTGGTTACCGTTAACTACAATGAGCAGTTCTTC
CASSGGLVTVNYNEQFF
>TRBV5-4|NA|TRBJ1-1|few
TGTGCCAGCAGCCTACCTCATCGGGCTGAAGCTTTCTTT
CASSLPHRAEAFF
>TRBV9|NA|TRBJ2-3|NA
TGTGCCAGCAGCGTAGATTTGAGCACAGATACGCAGTATTTT
CASSVDLSTDTQYF
>TRBV27|NA|TRBJ2-3|NA
TGTGCCAGCAGGACCTGGGGGACCCGCACAGATACGCAGTATTTT
CASRTWGTRTDTQYF
>TRBV19|TRBD1|TRBJ1-1|NA
TGTGCCAGTATCCGGACAGGGCTGAACACTGAAGCTTTCTTT
CASIRTGLNTEAFF
>TRBV10-3|NA|TRBJ1-1|NA
TGTGCCATCAGTTACAGGTTGAACACTGAAGCTTTCTTT
CAISYRLNTEAFF
>TRBV5-1|NA|TRBJ2-2|NA
TGCGCCAGCAGCCATACCGGGACAAAGAACACCGGGGAGCTGTTTTTT
CASSHTGTKNTGELFF
>TRBV19|TRBD1|TRBJ1-2|NA
TGTGCCAGTAGTATCGGATACGAGACAGGGTCCTATGGCTACACCTTC
CASSIGYETGSYGYTF
>TRBV15|TRBD1|TRBJ2-2|NA
TGTGCCACCAGCACCCGACAGGGATCCACCGGGGAGCTGTTTTTT
CATSTRQGSTGELFF
>TRBV30|NA|TRBJ2-1|few
TGTGCCTCGGATCTAAAAAGGGGAGGCAATGAGCAGTTCTTC
CASDLKRGGNEQFF
>TRBV5-6|NA|TRBJ2-5|NA
TGTGCCAGCAGCTTGGACAGGGGACTACCGTACCAAGAGACCCAGTACTTC
CASSLDRGLPYQETQYF
>TRBV29-1|NA|TRBJ2-5|once
TGCAGCGCCCAATCGAGTAGCGCAGAGACCCAGTACTTC
CSAQSSSAETQYF
>TRBV4-1|NA|TRBJ1-2|NA
TGCGCCAGCAGCCAAGATGAACAGGGATACTATGGCTACACCTTC
CASSQDEQGYYGYTF
>TRBV28|NA|TRBJ1-1|NA
TGTGCCAGCAGTCAACAGGGTAATCCCGGGGCAGCTTTCTTT
CASSQQGNPGAAFF
>TRBV9|NA|TRBJ2-3|NA
TGTGCCAGCAGCGTCCAGCTGGTGGGGCATGGCACAGATACGCAGTATTTT
CASSVQLVGHGTDTQYF
>TRBV7-2|TRBD1|TRBJ1-6|NA
TGTGCCAGCAGCTTAGATACAGGGGGAAGAGGATCACCCCTCCACTTT
CASSLDTGGRGSPLHF